The next 28 T cell receptor beta chains were all read from a single sample in a study of blood T cell repertoires in COVID-19. Sequencing used immunoSEQ multiplex PCR; TCRdb keeps in-frame clones, though not all of them. The top ten hold roughly 2.3% of the sample, which has under 75,000 clones, around nine tenths seen once. Sequencing was performed on peripheral blood. These TCRs come from a human donor in a cohort sampled during active COVID-19.

This chain links TRBV7-2 with TRBJ2-7; tentative D call: TRBD2 (6 bases). V gave up 1 base and J gave up 1 base, with 17 bases separating them. Per germline, CDR1 SGHTA and CDR2 FQGNSA. The CDR3 consists of 17 residues. Here the CDR3 DNA reads TGTGCCAGCAGCTTAGTAGTGGGGGGAAGGGGATCCTACGAGCAGTACTTC. This sequence encodes CASSLVVGGRGSYEQYF.

The V gene is TRBV6-5, the J gene TRBJ1-6, with 9 positions matching TRBD1. CDR3 size: 15 residues. CDR1 MNHEY and CDR2 SVGAGI come from the germline V gene. The trim removed 7 bases at V and 8 bases at J, leaving 9 bases unmatched. CDR3 sequence reads: CASTTGGLGDSPLHF. The CDR3 DNA reads TGTGCCAGCACTACAGGGGGCTTGGGAGATTCACCCCTCCACTTT.

The genes are TRBV27 and TRBJ1-2; no definite D call. Germline values: CDR1 MNHEY, CDR2 SMNVEV (reference sequence). This CDR3 comprises 14 residues. The V gene lost 5 bases and the J gene lost 8 bases, with 18 bases spanning the gap. Here the CDR3 DNA reads TGTGCCAGCAGTCCCACGGGAGCCCCCGGGGGCTACACCTTC. Translated, it gives CASSPTGAPGGYTF.

The chain recombines TRBV10-3 with TRBJ2-1; TRBD1 matches at 8 bases. Germline CDR1 reads ENHRY; CDR2 reads SYGVKD. The CDR3 runs to 14 residues. The junction had 5 bases not matched to a gene; V was cut back by 6 bases and J by 4 bases. In nucleotides, the CDR3 is TGTGCCATCAGCATACAGGGGGATTACAATGAGCAGTTCTTC. Translated: CAISIQGDYNEQFF.

CDR3 sequence: CASSLVGGAGQPQHF. The CDR3 DNA reads TGTGCCAGCAGTTTGGTCGGGGGGGCCGGTCAGCCCCAGCATTTT. The chain employs TRBV28 and TRBJ1-5, with D tentatively TRBD1 (6 bases). Trimming took off 3 bases at V and 6 bases at J, with 15 bases between the two ends. The CDR3 totals 15 residues. CDR1 and CDR2 from the germline V gene are MDHEN and SYDVKM.

The chain uses TRBV7-2 and TRBJ2-1; D unresolved. V was shortened by 4 bases and J by 4 bases, with 11 bases between the two germline ends. The CDR3 has 14 residues. Germline assignment: CDR1 SGHTA and CDR2 FQGNSA. The CDR3 bases are TGTGCCAGCAGCTCCCCGTCCTATTACAATGAGCAGTTCTTC. It is translated as CASSSPSYYNEQFF.

This clone was seen a handful of times. The rearrangement uses TRBV6-5 and TRBJ1-1; tentative D call: TRBD1 (5 bases). Germline CDR1 MNHEY, CDR2 SVGAGI. V gave up 11 bases and J gave up 1 base, with 17 bases separating them. This CDR3 contains 14 residues. CDR3 bases: TGTGCCGGAAAGCCCAGGGATTCGAACACTGAAGCTTTCTTT. This encodes CAGKPRDSNTEAFF.

The chain employs TRBV19 and TRBJ1-4; possibly TRBD1 for D (5 bases). The CDR3 contains 17 residues. The germline CDR1 and CDR2 sequences are LNHDA and SQIVND (reference sequence). The V gene lost 2 bases and the J gene lost 10 bases, with 23 bases spanning the gap. The CDR3 loop is CASSIITGGRGIGKLFF. The CDR3 nucleotides are TGTGCCAGTAGTATAATAACCGGGGGACGAGGAATTGGAAAACTGTTTTTT.

The rearrangement joins TRBV7-2 to TRBJ1-1; no clear D gene. V gave up 0 bases and J gave up 12 bases, with 17 bases separating them. This CDR3 has 14 residues. CDR1 is SGHTA and CDR2 is FQGNSA in the germline V gene. The CDR3 is CASSLAVLRSLPFF. Written as DNA, the CDR3 is TGTGCCAGCAGCTTAGCGGTTTTACGGTCTCTCCCTTTCTTT.

This chain joins TRBV6-5 and TRBJ2-5; 9 nucleotides match TRBD1. Germline lookup yields CDR1 MNHEY and CDR2 SVGAGI. The CDR3 sequence is 16 residues long. Trimming cost V 2 bases and J 7 bases; bases outside gene matches: 11. CDR3 bases: TGTGCCAGCAGTTACAGAAGGGGACAGGGTATAGGGACCCAGTACTTC. Its protein is CASSYRRGQGIGTQYF.

The chain has TRBV30 and TRBJ1-1; D possibly corresponds to TRBD1 (6 bases). CDR3 length equals 13 residues. Germline V CDR1 and CDR2: GTSNPN, SVGIG (reference sequence). Trimming pared 4 bases from V and 2 bases from J, leaving 11 bases between. CDR3 DNA sequence: TGTGCCTGGAACAAGGGGGATAACACTGAAGCTTTCTTT. It translates to CAWNKGDNTEAFF.

This chain connects TRBV7-2 to TRBJ2-2; perhaps TRBD1 as D (5 bases). V was shortened by 5 bases and J by 6 bases, with 13 bases between the two germline ends. The CDR3 sequence is 14 residues long. CDR1 SGHTA and CDR2 FQGNSA come from the germline V gene. This chain's CDR3 is CASSLQGFAGELFF. The CDR3 DNA follows: TGTGCCAGCAGCCTCCAGGGTTTCGCCGGGGAGCTGTTTTTT.

Note on this clone: Other DNA sequences of this sample code for an identical CDR3. The chain employs TRBV6-5 and TRBJ2-6; D remains ambiguous. The germline V gene has CDR1 MNHEY and CDR2 SVGAGI. The CDR3 loop spans 15 amino acids. Between the trimmed V and J ends, which lost 6 bases and 1 base, there was a span of 10 bases. The DNA of the CDR3 is TGTGCCAGCAGGACGACTCCTTCTGGGGCCAACGTCCTGACTTTC. Translated: CASRTTPSGANVLTF.

V and J are TRBV28 and TRBJ1-3; D not certain. The CDR3 is made up of 17 amino acids. The V end was cut by 3 bases, the J end by 4 bases, with 19 bases between. Germline loops: CDR1 MDHEN, CDR2 SYDVKM. This CDR3 is CASSLPSPGEEGNTIYF. The CDR3 DNA is TGTGCCAGCAGTTTGCCCTCTCCCGGAGAGGAAGGAAACACCATATATTTT.

The chain is built from TRBV11-2 and TRBJ2-3, with TRBD2 as a possible D gene (6 bases). The CDR3 is 15 residues long. The V and J ends lost 1 base and 3 bases respectively, with 11 bases between them. Germline V CDR1 and CDR2: SGHAT, FQNNGV. The CDR3 DNA reads TGTGCCAGCAGCTTAGCGGTGGGGGGAACAGATACGCAGTATTTT. As protein: CASSLAVGGTDTQYF. The full variable domain, its missing parts supplied by reference TRBV11-2 and TRBJ2-3, is EAGVAQSPRYKIIEKRQSVAFWCNPISGHATLYWYQQILGQGPKLLIQFQNNGVVDDSQLPKDRFSAERLKGVDSTLKIQPAKLEDSAVYLCASSLAVGGTDTQYFGPGTRLTVL.

The gene calls are TRBV6-2 or TRBV6-3 and TRBJ1-5; D unclear. The V gene lost 2 bases and the J gene lost 7 bases, with 12 bases spanning the gap. This CDR3 is built from 14 residues. Germline lookup yields CDR1 MNHEY and CDR2 SVGEGT. In nucleotides, the CDR3 is TGTGCCAGCAGTTACGTGTCAGGAGGGCAGCCCCAGCATTTT. This gives the protein CASSYVSGGQPQHF.

This clone was found once. V gene TRBV29-1 combines with J gene TRBJ2-7; 8 positions match TRBD2. The CDR3 covers 12 residues. Germline trimming cut 6 bases from V and 6 bases from J; bases unmatched to any gene: 7. Germline lookup yields CDR1 SQVTM and CDR2 ANQGSEA. For the CDR3, the DNA is TGCAGCGTCACCCCGGGGGGGATCGAGCAGTACTTC. As protein: CSVTPGGIEQYF.

J is TRBJ2-7 and V is TRBV15, with D possibly being TRBD1 (6 bases). Germline lookup yields CDR1 LNHNV and CDR2 YYDKDF (reference sequence). The CDR3 extends over 16 amino acids. V was trimmed by 3 bases and J by 4 bases, leaving 19 bases between them. This CDR3 is CATSRGPGQGRYEQYF. CDR3 DNA: TGTGCCACCAGCAGGGGTCCGGGACAAGGACGTTACGAGCAGTACTTC.

The rearrangement joins TRBV27 to TRBJ2-1; the match to TRBD2 covers 11 bases. Germline V CDR1 and CDR2: MNHEY, SMNVEV (reference sequence). The trim removed 4 bases at V and 4 bases at J, leaving 3 bases unmatched. This CDR3 contains 15 residues. The chain's CDR3 is CASSSSGRSYNEQFF. The CDR3 nucleotides are TGTGCCAGCAGTTCTAGCGGGAGGAGTTACAATGAGCAGTTCTTC.

The CDR3 DNA sequence: TGCGCCAGCAGCTTGGATCCGGGGCAGGGGCAGCCCCAGCATTTT. It codes for CASSLDPGQGQPQHF. This chain links TRBV5-1 with TRBJ1-5, with D possibly TRBD1 on 6 matching bases. Trimming took off 0 bases at V and 7 bases at J, with 14 bases between the two ends. The germline CDR1 and CDR2 sequences are SGHRS and YFSETQ. The CDR3 consists of 15 residues. Full variable domain (missing parts from reference TRBV5-1 and TRBJ1-5): KAGVTQTPRYLIKTRGQQVTLSCSPISGHRSVSWYQQTPGQGLQFLFEYFSETQRNKGNFPGRFSGRQFSNSRSEMNVSTLELGDSALYLCASSLDPGQGQPQHFGDGTRLSIL.

The V call is TRBV6-2 or TRBV6-3, the J call TRBJ2-5; D possibly corresponds to TRBD1 (5 bases). The CDR3 consists of 13 residues. V lost 2 bases and J lost 8, with 12 bases in between. Germline CDR1 and CDR2: MNHEY and SVGEGT. The CDR3 coding sequence is TGTGCCAGCAGTTACAGGGCCCAGGGCACCCAGTACTTC. Its protein is CASSYRAQGTQYF.

The gene calls are TRBV7-9 and TRBJ1-1; D may be TRBD1 (6 bases). V was pared by 4 bases and J by 0 bases, with 9 bases between. The CDR3 is 14 amino acids. From germline, CDR1 is SEHNR and CDR2 FQNEAQ (reference sequence). CDR3 DNA sequence: TGTGCCAGCAGCTCCGGACAGATGAACACTGAAGCTTTCTTT. Translated, it gives CASSSGQMNTEAFF.

This clone was counted once. Mismatch with germline at one junction end may stem from a read error. CDR3 region: CASTLRGNTEAFF. As DNA, the CDR3 is TGTGCCAGCACCTTACGGGGGAACACTGAAGCTTTCTTT. The chain links TRBV7-9 to TRBJ1-1; D gene uncertain. Germline CDR1 reads SEHNR; CDR2 reads FQNEAQ (reference sequence). This CDR3 has 13 amino acids. Variable domain in full (rest from reference TRBV7-9 and TRBJ1-1): DTGVSQNPRHKITKRGQNVTFRCDPISEHNRLYWYRQTLGQGPEFLTYFQNEAQLEKSRLLSDRFSAERPKGSFSTLEIQRTEQGDSAMYLCASTLRGNTEAFFGQGTRLTVV.

Remarks on this clone: Other DNA sequences in the same sample also yield this CDR3. The chain employs TRBV7-3 and TRBJ2-1; possible D gene TRBD1, 6 bases. The CDR3 length is 13 residues. V lost 4 bases and J 5 bases, leaving 9 bases between the germline ends. Germline V gene sequence: CDR1 SGHTA, CDR2 FQGTGA. In DNA, the CDR3 is TGTGCCAGCAGCTCGACAGGTAACAATGAGCAGTTCTTC. Translation gives CASSSTGNNEQFF.

J is TRBJ2-7 and V is TRBV29-1; no clear D. From germline, CDR1 is SQVTM and CDR2 ANQGSEA. There are 11 residues in the CDR3. The V end lost 6 bases, the J end lost 5 bases, and 11 bases lay between the germline ends. The CDR3 coding sequence is TGCAGCGTGGGCCTAGGAAACGAGCAGTACTTC. Residues: CSVGLGNEQYF.

The chain employs TRBV30 and TRBJ2-5, with TRBD1 as a possible D gene (6 bases). Germline loops: CDR1 GTSNPN, CDR2 SVGIG (reference sequence). The CDR3 extends over 12 amino acids. The CDR3 sequence is CAGANNQETQYF. DNA for the CDR3: TGTGCGGGGGCTAACAACCAAGAGACCCAGTACTTC.

The V gene is TRBV29-1, the J gene TRBJ2-1, with 15 bases aligning to TRBD2. Per germline, CDR1 SQVTM and CDR2 ANQGSEA. The CDR3 length is 17 residues. J lost 0 bases, V lost 7 bases, and 7 bases had no gene match. The CDR3 DNA sequence: TGCAGCGCCGGAGGGACTAGCGGGGGGAGCTCCTACAATGAGCAGTTCTTC. Translating it yields CSAGGTSGGSSYNEQFF.

The V call is TRBV6-6, the J call TRBJ2-7; 10 nucleotides match TRBD1. V lost 5 bases to trimming and J lost 9 bases; unmatched junction nucleotides: 7. The CDR3 runs to 13 residues. The germline CDR1 and CDR2 sequences are MNHNY and SVGAGI (reference sequence). The CDR3 DNA sequence: TGTGCCAGCAGTCAATTCGACAGGGGGCGGCAGTACTTC. Its protein product is CASSQFDRGRQYF.